This T cell receptor (beta chain) was obtained from a study of regulatory T cells in long-lasting Graves disease. The study's findings and limits: Preferential use of TRBV28, TRBJ1-2 and TRBJ2-5 was seen in persistent disease. Thyroid tissue was not sampled; only peripheral blood was. Shared public clonotypes totalled roughly 2,500 in persistent patients, compared with about 990 in new patients.

Time point of the sample: newly diagnosed GD, antithyroid drugs for less than 3 months. The TCR library used RNA extracted from PBMCs. On this clonotype: The antigen remains undetermined.

The V gene lost 6 bases and the J gene lost 12 bases, with 18 bases spanning the gap. CDR3 length: 13 amino acids. Looked up from germline, CDR1 is SNHLY and CDR2 is FYNNEI. To make TCR beta libraries, researchers used iRepertoire HTBI primers and Arm-PCR of CDR3 regions. From the multiplex PCR reads, TCRdb called clonotypes with MiXCR, one entry per CDR3 protein. This sample has about 240,000 distinct CDR3 sequences, with around 20% found just once. This receptor was identified in a female donor with Graves disease. This sample comprised peripheral blood mononuclear cells (PBMCs), obtained at new diagnosis, from a patient treated with antithyroid drugs. The J gene is TRBJ2-1, the V gene TRBV2; D gene unclear. Here the CDR3 reads CASSLGQLDGQFF. In DNA, the CDR3 is TGTGCCAGCAGCTTAGGTCAGTTGGATGGGCAGTTCTTC.